Shown below are 17 T cell receptor beta chains from a single sample sequenced in a study of shared clonotypes between healthy human individuals. CD45RO-negative CD8 cells positively selected for CCR7 made up the naive population, which excluded terminally differentiated effector memory CD45RA+ cells. TCRdb keeps only in-frame clones here, not all; method: immunoSEQ multiplex PCR. The sample lists about 2.2 million clones; 90% to 95% were seen once. The sequenced material came from naive CD8+ T cells from PBMCs. The origin of the receptors is a man aged 18 to 30 in good health. Some clones in this sample may be carry-over from other donors' samples.

The chain has TRBV9 and TRBJ2-3; 8 bases are a match to TRBD1. J lost 2 bases, V lost 0 bases, and 2 bases had no gene match. The CDR3 contains 15 residues. Looked up from germline, CDR1 is SGDLS and CDR2 is YYNGEE. The CDR3 DNA is TGTGCCAGCAGCGTAGGCAGGGGGCCCACAGATACGCAGTATTTT. Its protein is CASSVGRGPTDTQYF. Full variable domain (rest looked up from reference TRBV9 and TRBJ2-3): DSGVTQTPKHLITATGQRVTLRCSPRSGDLSVYWYQQSLDQGLQFLIQYYNGEERAKGNILERFSAQQFPDLHSELNLSSLELGDSALYFCASSVGRGPTDTQYFGPGTRLTVL.

This chain joins TRBV27 and TRBJ1-3; no clear D gene. The CDR3 runs 17 residues. Germline-derived CDR1 and CDR2 are MNHEY and SMNVEV (reference sequence). The V end lost 2 bases, the J end lost 0 bases, and 14 bases lay between the germline ends. CDR3 DNA sequence: TGTGCCAGCAGTTTAAAGGGATCGACCTACTCTGGAAACACCATATATTTT. Protein sequence: CASSLKGSTYSGNTIYF.

There are a few counts of this clone. The chain uses TRBV11-2 and TRBJ2-7; 9 positions agree with TRBD1. In germline, CDR1 is SGHAT, CDR2 FQNNGV. V shed 6 bases and J 4 bases; nucleotides not matched to a gene: 16. The CDR3 extends over 17 amino acids. The CDR3 DNA follows: TGTGCCAGCAGTTCTCGGGGGCGCGACAGGGGGTTATACGAGCAGTACTTC. It encodes CASSSRGRDRGLYEQYF.

The J gene is TRBJ2-7, the V gene TRBV28; D unclear. Germline CDR1 MDHEN, CDR2 SYDVKM. Between the trimmed V and J ends, which lost 3 bases and 4 bases, there was a span of 13 bases. The CDR3 is made up of 14 amino acids. In DNA form, the CDR3 reads TGTGCCAGCAGTTTCGTCCCTGCGGTTTACGAGCAGTACTTC. It encodes CASSFVPAVYEQYF.

A note on this clone: Other DNA sequences within the sample encode an identical CDR3. V gene TRBV7-9 combines with J gene TRBJ1-1; the D gene is possibly TRBD1 (5 bases). The germline V and J ends were trimmed by 1 base and 4 bases, with 7 bases remaining between them. The CDR3 extends over 13 amino acids. The V gene's germline CDR1 is SEHNR and CDR2 FQNEAQ (reference sequence). CDR3 DNA: TGTGCCAGCAGCTTAGGGGGCATCACTGAAGCTTTCTTT. Its protein is CASSLGGITEAFF.

A remark on this clone: One junction end disagrees with the germline gene, perhaps due to a read error. The CDR3 spells CASSIFRREGLTDTQYF. The DNA for the CDR3 is TGTGCGAGTAGTATTTTTCGGCGGGAGGGCCTGACAGATACGCAGTATTTT. The chain uses TRBV19 and TRBJ2-3; 9 nucleotides match TRBD2. The CDR3 is 17 amino acids. Germline-derived CDR1 and CDR2 are LNHDA and SQIVND (reference sequence). Full variable domain (rest looked up from reference TRBV19 and TRBJ2-3): DGGITQSPKYLFRKEGQNVTLSCEQNLNHDAMYWYRQDPGQGLRLIYYSQIVNDFQKGDIAEGYSVSREKKESFPLTVTSAQKNPTAFYLCASSIFRREGLTDTQYFGPGTRLTVL.

This chain connects TRBV4-1 to TRBJ2-7, with D tentatively TRBD1 (6 bases). CDR1 is MGHRA and CDR2 is YSYEKL in the germline V gene. CDR3 length: 14 residues. Trimming removed 0 bases from V and 5 bases from J, with 11 bases in between. CDR3 sequence reads: CASSQDGRGNEQYF. DNA of the CDR3: TGCGCCAGCAGCCAAGATGGCAGGGGCAACGAGCAGTACTTC.

This clone was counted once. The chain employs TRBV5-1 and TRBJ2-7; 14 bases align to TRBD2. Germline trimming cut 1 base from V and 7 bases from J; bases unmatched to any gene: 7. The CDR3 length is 16 residues. The germline CDR1 and CDR2 sequences are SGHRS and YFSETQ. The chain's CDR3 is CASSLKGLAGAGEQYF. Here the CDR3 DNA reads TGCGCCAGCAGCTTGAAGGGACTAGCGGGAGCAGGTGAGCAGTACTTC.

The J gene is TRBJ2-2, the V gene TRBV19; 7 bases are shared with TRBD1. J was trimmed by 5 bases and V by 4 bases; bases with no gene match: 7. Germline V gene data show CDR1 as LNHDA and CDR2 as SQIVND (reference sequence). CDR3 length equals 15 residues. The CDR3 DNA is TGTGCCAGTAGTAGCCCCAGGGGGTTTACCGGGGAGCTGTTTTTT. It yields the protein CASSSPRGFTGELFF.

In DNA form, the CDR3 reads TGCGCCAGCAGTGGTGGGACAGCGAATGAGCAGTTCTTC. Its translation: CASSGGTANEQFF. The genes are TRBV10-1 and TRBJ2-1; TRBD1 matches at 7 bases. CDR1 and CDR2 from the germline V gene are WNHNN and SYGVQD (reference sequence). V lost 4 bases and J lost 7; bases outside the gene matches: 4. The CDR3 extends over 13 amino acids.

The chain links TRBV19 to TRBJ1-1; no definite D call. Trimming stripped 6 bases from V and 4 bases from J, with 18 bases between. This CDR3 has 15 residues. CDR1 is LNHDA and CDR2 is SQIVND in the germline V gene (reference sequence). The CDR3 DNA reads TGTGCCAGTAGAATCAATTGGGAGGATGGCACTGAAGCTTTCTTT. Amino acid sequence: CASRINWEDGTEAFF.

This chain connects TRBV9 to TRBJ1-6, with 9 bases fitting TRBD1. CDR1 is SGDLS, CDR2 YYNGEE, per germline. The CDR3 length is 14 residues. V was pared by 4 bases and J by 8 bases, with 4 bases of the junction left unmatched. CDR3 DNA: TGTGCCAGCAGCTTCTGGGACAGGGATTCACCCCTCCACTTT. This translates into CASSFWDRDSPLHF.

This chain links TRBV6-5 with TRBJ1-2; D remains unclear. The CDR3 totals 13 residues. Per germline, CDR1 MNHEY and CDR2 SVGAGI. V was cut by 6 bases and J by 8 bases, with 16 bases left in between. CDR3 protein: CASRGAPSGGYTF. CDR3 nucleotide sequence: TGTGCCAGCAGAGGCGCCCCCTCGGGCGGCTACACCTTC.

This sequence joins TRBV7-3 and TRBJ2-2, with no clear D. This CDR3 is built from 14 residues. Between the trimmed V and J ends, which lost 5 bases and 3 bases, there was a span of 10 bases. Germline assignment: CDR1 SGHTA and CDR2 FQGTGA. The CDR3 protein is CASSLSTHTGELFF. CDR3 coding DNA: TGTGCCAGCAGCCTAAGTACCCACACCGGGGAGCTGTTTTTT.

The rearrangement joins TRBV7-9 to TRBJ1-4; the D gene is possibly TRBD1 (6 bases). Germline V gene data show CDR1 as SEHNR and CDR2 as FQNEAQ (reference sequence). CDR3 length: 14 amino acids. Deletions cut 6 bases from V and 3 bases from J, with 11 bases between. The CDR3, as DNA: TGTGCCAGCAGTCGGACAGATGCTAATGAAAAACTGTTTTTT. Encoded protein: CASSRTDANEKLFF.

The chain couples TRBV7-6 to TRBJ2-7; D gene unclear. There are 14 residues in the CDR3. The V gene's germline CDR1 is SGHVS and CDR2 FNYEAQ. The V end was cut by 4 bases, the J end by 2 bases, with 12 bases between. The CDR3 spells CASSSKAPPYEQYF. In nucleotides, the CDR3 is TGTGCCAGCAGCTCCAAAGCCCCCCCCTACGAGCAGTACTTC.

As regards this clone: Within the sample, other DNA sequences also encode this same CDR3. The genes are TRBV28 and TRBJ2-7; D remains unclear. V dropped 3 bases and J dropped 0 bases, with 3 bases sitting between them. Germline CDR1 is MDHEN and CDR2 is SYDVKM. This CDR3 region has 12 residues. This CDR3 reads CASSFLSYEQYF. CDR3 nucleotide sequence: TGTGCCAGCAGTTTCCTCTCCTACGAGCAGTACTTC.